Listed below are T cell receptor beta chains from one sample, sequenced in a study of T cell repertoires in cytomegalovirus infection. MiXCR, run by TCRdb on the reads, gives a single entry per CDR3 protein. The table includes fewer than 550,000 distinct CDR3 sequences, less than 30% detected once. Sequencing used PBMCs. The receptors shown here come from a human donor in good health (CMV status not recorded). Some clones in this sample may be carry-over from other donors' samples. Both conserved end residues are part of each CDR3. The D gene is left open where the match is weak. Clone sizes are given selectively: once, few, many, or a class where the clone is expanded.

16,TRBJ2-5,NA,TRBV19,NA,CASSPLATNKKETQYF,TGTGCCAGTAGCCCGCTTGCGACAAATAAGAAAGAGACCCAGTACTTC
12,TRBJ2-7,NA,TRBV27,NA,CASSETAYEQYF,TGTGCCAGCAGTGAGACCGCCTACGAGCAGTACTTC
13,TRBJ1-2,NA,TRBV6-4,few,CASSESPGYGYTF,TGTGCCAGCAGTGAATCCCCAGGGTATGGCTACACCTTC
14,TRBJ2-7,TRBD1,TRBV6-2/TRBV6-3,few,CASLKAGQGDEQYF,TGTGCCAGCCTAAAAGCCGGACAGGGGGACGAGCAGTACTTC
15,TRBJ2-1,TRBD2,TRBV7-2,NA,CASSAGLAGSFEQFF,TGTGCCAGCAGCGCGGGACTAGCGGGAAGTTTTGAGCAGTTCTTC
15,TRBJ2-7,NA,TRBV28,many,CASSPARDWVYEQYF,TGTGCCAGCAGTCCCGCCCGGGACTGGGTCTACGAGCAGTACTTC
16,TRBJ2-5,TRBD1,TRBV4-1,NA,CASSRDQGGLQETQYF,TGCGCCAGCAGCCGAGACCAAGGGGGCCTACAAGAGACCCAGTACTTC
16,TRBJ2-2,TRBD2,TRBV7-3,NA,CASSLRLAGDTGELFF,TGTGCCAGCAGCTTGAGACTAGCGGGAGACACCGGGGAGCTGTTTTTT
13,TRBJ2-7,NA,TRBV28,NA,CASTAPGALGQYF,TGTGCCAGCACCGCCCCAGGGGCCCTGGGGCAGTACTTC
13,TRBJ2-1,NA,TRBV14,few,CASSQVWGSEQFF,TGTGCCAGCAGCCAAGTCTGGGGGAGTGAGCAGTTCTTC
16,TRBJ2-3,TRBD2,TRBV4-1,few,CASSHPASGRAPREYF,TGCGCCAGCAGCCACCCCGCTAGCGGGAGGGCCCCTAGGGAGTATTTT
14,TRBJ1-1,TRBD1,TRBV7-9,NA,CASSFLQGGTEAFF,TGTGCCAGCAGCTTTCTTCAGGGGGGAACTGAAGCTTTCTTT
15,TRBJ2-7,TRBD1,TRBV28,few,CASSQTGGQLLEQYF,TGTGCCAGCAGTCAAACAGGGGGCCAACTCTTAGAGCAGTACTTC
17,TRBJ2-3,TRBD2,TRBV5-1,NA,CASSLQSSGVGPNTQYF,TGCGCCAGCAGCTTGCAATCCAGCGGGGTCGGGCCGAATACGCAGTATTTT
13,TRBJ1-1,NA,TRBV19,few,CASRSARNTEAFF,TGTGCCAGCCGGTCGGCCCGGAACACTGAAGCTTTCTTT
16,TRBJ2-5,TRBD1,TRBV7-8,many,CASRQIGQDPQETQYF,TGTGCCAGCAGACAAATCGGACAGGACCCCCAAGAGACCCAGTACTTC
16,TRBJ1-1,NA,TRBV4-1,NA,CASKHGRGAENTEAFF,TGCGCCAGCAAACATGGAAGGGGGGCTGAGAACACTGAAGCTTTCTTT
14,TRBJ1-1,NA,TRBV12-5,NA,CASGLHVRGTEAFF,TGTGCTAGTGGTTTGCATGTGAGGGGCACTGAAGCTTTCTTT
17,TRBJ1-6,NA,TRBV6-6,NA,CASSWDRAGSYNSPLHF,TGTGCCAGCAGTTGGGACCGCGCTGGCTCCTATAATTCACCCCTCCACTTT
14,TRBJ1-6,NA,TRBV11-2,NA,CASSEQGVSSPLHF,TGTGCCAGCAGCGAGCAGGGTGTCAGTTCACCCCTCCACTTT
15,TRBJ2-5,NA,TRBV28,few,CASSLVGVRQETQYF,TGTGCCAGCAGTTTGGTTGGTGTCCGTCAAGAGACCCAGTACTTC
18,TRBJ1-3,TRBD1,TRBV7-2,many,CASSLNSGTGSIGNTIYF,TGTGCCAGCAGTCTAAATTCCGGGACAGGGTCGATAGGAAACACCATATATTTT
14,TRBJ2-2,TRBD2,TRBV7-2,many,CARGGLAGTGELFF,TGTGCCCGGGGCGGGCTAGCGGGCACCGGGGAGCTGTTTTTT
14,TRBJ2-3,NA,TRBV5-4,few,CASSLREVSYTQYF,TGTGCCAGCAGCTTGCGGGAAGTATCGTATACGCAGTATTTT
13,TRBJ1-1,TRBD1,TRBV29-1,NA,CSAMTGGITEAFF,TGCAGCGCCATGACAGGGGGGATAACTGAAGCTTTCTTT
17,TRBJ2-1,TRBD2,TRBV4-1,NA,CASSQGGTSGSYNEQFF,TGCGCCAGCAGCCAAGGGGGCACTAGCGGCTCCTACAATGAGCAGTTCTTC
15,TRBJ2-1,NA,TRBV24-1,once,CATSEVGWPYNEQFF,TGTGCCACCAGTGAGGTGGGTTGGCCCTACAATGAGCAGTTCTTC
13,TRBJ2-2,NA,TRBV12-5,few,CASGLSNTGELFF,TGTGCTAGTGGTTTGTCGAACACCGGGGAGCTGTTTTTT
15,TRBJ1-5,NA,TRBV28,many,CASSFLGLNNQPQHF,TGTGCCAGCAGTTTTCTGGGCCTAAACAATCAGCCCCAGCATTTT
15,TRBJ2-5,NA,TRBV2,NA,CASTPSGFPQETQYF,TGTGCCAGCACGCCCTCCGGGTTTCCTCAAGAGACCCAGTACTTC
12,TRBJ2-1,NA,TRBV6-1,NA,CASRGLLEEQFF,TGTGCCAGCAGGGGGCTACTAGAGGAGCAGTTCTTC
15,TRBJ2-3,NA,TRBV12-3/TRBV12-4,few,CASSPTDSPTDTQYF,TGTGCCAGCAGTCCGACGGACAGCCCCACAGATACGCAGTATTTT
13,TRBJ1-2,NA,TRBV18,few,CASSMDSNYGYTF,TGTGCCAGCTCAATGGACAGTAACTATGGCTACACCTTC
14,TRBJ2-2,NA,TRBV11-3,NA,CASGGSSRTGELFF,TGTGCCAGCGGAGGCTCTTCGAGGACCGGGGAGCTGTTTTTT
14,TRBJ2-7,NA,TRBV6-2/TRBV6-3,once,CASNQPRVPYEQYF,TGTGCCAGCAATCAACCCAGGGTGCCCTACGAGCAGTACTTC
15,TRBJ1-5,NA,TRBV19,NA,CASSTLGESNQPQHF,TGTGCCAGTAGTACCCTAGGGGAAAGCAATCAGCCCCAGCATTTT
15,TRBJ1-4,NA,TRBV7-8,NA,CASSLPGSGNEKLFF,TGTGCCAGCAGCTTGCCGGGATCGGGGAATGAAAAACTGTTTTTT
14,TRBJ2-3,NA,TRBV29-1,NA,CSVATASGTDTQYF,TGCAGCGTCGCGACCGCTAGCGGCACAGATACGCAGTATTTT
15,TRBJ2-5,NA,TRBV19,NA,CASSRRITGLETQYF,TGTGCCAGTAGTAGAAGGATCACAGGGCTAGAGACCCAGTACTTC
15,TRBJ2-1,TRBD2,TRBV6-5,few,CASSGRLAGYNEQFF,TGTGCCAGCAGTGGGAGACTAGCGGGATACAATGAGCAGTTCTTC
11,TRBJ2-3,NA,TRBV20-1,few,CSAPVVDTQYF,TGCAGTGCACCTGTGGTGGATACGCAGTATTTT
12,TRBJ2-5,NA,TRBV10-3,few,CAISDRTETQYF,TGTGCCATCAGTGACAGAACGGAGACCCAGTACTTC
19,TRBJ2-7,TRBD2,TRBV4-1,NA,CASSQDFASPAGGYYEQYF,TGCGCCAGCAGCCAAGATTTTGCGTCCCCAGCGGGAGGGTACTACGAGCAGTACTTC
16,TRBJ2-5,TRBD2,TRBV6-2/TRBV6-3,NA,CASRDQTSWLQETQYF,TGTGCCAGCAGGGACCAGACTAGCTGGTTACAAGAGACCCAGTACTTC
15,TRBJ1-2,NA,TRBV3-1,NA,CASSRQGGSGNGYTF,TGTGCCAGCAGCCGCCAAGGGGGTTCGGGGAACGGCTACACCTTC